These 10 T cell receptor beta chains originate from one sample sequenced in a study of blood T cell repertoires in COVID-19. Measured with immunoSEQ multiplex PCR; TCRdb has only the in-frame clones, and not every one. Among 81,000 or so clones listed, about 88% were seen once. Material for sequencing was peripheral blood. All receptors come from a man between 65 and 80 years old with active or convalescent COVID-19.

This chain joins TRBV30 and TRBJ1-5; D is unresolved. The V gene's germline CDR1 is GTSNPN and CDR2 SVGIG (reference sequence). This CDR3 spans 14 amino acids. Trimming took off 2 bases at V and 4 bases at J, with 12 bases between the two ends. The CDR3 sequence: CAWSSVRENQPQHF. The CDR3 nucleotides are TGTGCCTGGAGTTCGGTCCGGGAAAATCAGCCCCAGCATTTT.

The J gene is TRBJ1-2, the V gene TRBV10-3, with a weak D call TRBD1 (5 bases). Germline values: CDR1 ENHRY, CDR2 SYGVKD. With 3 bases removed from V and 0 bases from J, the gap between germline ends came to 8 bases. This CDR3 spans 14 amino acids. CDR3 coding DNA: TGTGCCATCAGTGAAACGACAGCTAACTATGGCTACACCTTC. Its translation is CAISETTANYGYTF.

The V gene is TRBV29-1, the J gene TRBJ2-1, with D possibly matching TRBD1 (6 bases). Trimming shortened V by 7 bases and J by 4 bases, and 14 bases separated the two germline ends. CDR3 length: 13 residues. Germline CDR1 reads SQVTM; CDR2 reads ANQGSEA. Here the CDR3 DNA reads TGCAGCGCCCGGCCCGGACAGTACAATGAGCAGTTCTTC. As protein: CSARPGQYNEQFF.

V usage is TRBV7-2 and J usage is TRBJ1-4, with D possibly being TRBD1 (6 bases). Deletions cut 5 bases from V and 3 bases from J, with 13 bases between. The CDR3 has 15 amino acids. Germline CDR1 reads SGHTA; CDR2 reads FQGNSA. The CDR3 region has the DNA TGTGCCAGCAGCAAACGGACAGAACCTAATGAAAAACTGTTTTTT. Translated: CASSKRTEPNEKLFF.

V is TRBV5-1 and J is TRBJ2-5, with 8 bases that match TRBD2. Germline V CDR1 and CDR2: SGHRS, YFSETQ. The CDR3 contains 15 residues. V lost 4 bases and J lost 5; bases outside the gene matches: 10. The CDR3 DNA reads as TGCGCCAGCAGCCACGGGTCCCCGGGAGGGGAGACCCAGTACTTC. Translating it yields CASSHGSPGGETQYF.

The chain joins TRBV5-6 to TRBJ2-1, with TRBD1 identical over 10 bases. CDR1 and CDR2 (germline): SGHDT, YYEEEE. CDR3 length equals 16 residues. V lost 1 base and J lost 8; bases outside the gene matches: 9. The CDR3 nucleotides read TGTGCCAGCAGCTTGTTAGGACAGGGGGTTATCGATGAGCAGTTCTTC. It yields the protein CASSLLGQGVIDEQFF.

The chain is built from TRBV7-9 and TRBJ1-6, with a weak D call TRBD1 (5 bases). The CDR3 runs to 15 residues. Germline CDR1 SEHNR, CDR2 FQNEAQ (reference sequence). V was shortened by 6 bases and J by 5 bases, with 14 bases between the two germline ends. The CDR3 sequence is CASSQQTANNSPLHF. The CDR3 region has the DNA TGTGCCAGCAGTCAACAGACAGCAAATAATTCACCCCTCCACTTT.

A single count supports this clone. This chain links TRBV19 with TRBJ1-1; D call uncertain. This CDR3 has 12 amino acids. The germline V gene has CDR1 LNHDA and CDR2 SQIVND (reference sequence). The germline V and J ends were trimmed by 5 bases and 1 base, with 5 bases remaining between them. CDR3 sequence reads: CASSAGNTEAFF. DNA for the CDR3: TGTGCCAGTAGTGCGGGGAACACTGAAGCTTTCTTT.

Only a few counts were recorded for this clone. The chain recombines TRBV4-1 with TRBJ1-2; 7 nucleotides line up with TRBD1. The CDR3 has 15 residues. Germline values: CDR1 MGHRA, CDR2 YSYEKL. The V and J ends lost 4 bases and 4 bases, in that order; junction bases with no gene match: 9. In DNA, the CDR3 is TGCGCCAGCAGCCCAGACGACAGGGTTGGCTATGGCTACACCTTC. Protein product: CASSPDDRVGYGYTF.

The chain's CDR3 is CASSSPAGSTDTQYF. The CDR3 DNA reads as TGTGCCAGCAGCTCCCCAGCAGGTAGCACAGATACGCAGTATTTT. The rearrangement uses TRBV11-2 and TRBJ2-3; no firm D call. Trimming cost V 4 bases and J 0 bases, with 11 bases left between them. The CDR3 consists of 15 residues. The germline V gene has CDR1 SGHAT and CDR2 FQNNGV.